This TCR beta chain originates from a study of cytomegalovirus exposure and HLA in healthy donors. This clone was found a few times. Only in-frame clones appear in the TCRdb table, and some are missing; sequencing was by immunoSEQ multiplex PCR. This sample has about 200,000 clones, with around 90% found just once. Germline lookup yields CDR1 SQVTM and CDR2 ANQGSEA. Trimming cost V 7 bases and J 3 bases, with 15 bases left between them. The CDR3 is 13 amino acids. The sequenced material came from PBMCs. The chain couples TRBV29-1 to TRBJ1-1; D is unclear. This TCR was recovered from a woman aged 18 to 35 in good health and CMV-seronegative. The CDR3 loop is CSGSLRADTEAFF. The CDR3 region has the DNA TGCAGCGGTAGTTTGAGGGCGGACACTGAAGCTTTCTTT.